This T cell receptor beta chain was profiled in a study of PD-1 blockade in mismatch repair-deficient tumors. Study information: All were previously treated, progressing patients with eleven to twelve mismatch repair-deficient cancer types.

A note on this clone: Its specificity is not known.

PCR or immunohistochemistry showed mismatch repair deficiency in every enrolled patient. TCRs were sequenced from a few patients responding to pembrolizumab. Germline V gives CDR1 MDHEN, CDR2 SYDVKM. Trimming at V came to 2 bases and at J to 7 bases, leaving 2 bases not matched to a gene. The CDR3 is 13 residues long. This table comes from immunoSEQ multiplex PCR, and its TCRdb copy is limited to in-frame clones, with some not included. The table lists about 25,000 clones, about 81% of them singletons. Study-level results: Tumor-resident clones, often absent from pretreatment blood, expanded after pembrolizumab and then contracted.

The chain carries TRBV28 and TRBJ2-1, with 7 bases that match TRBD2. The sample in question was PBMCs, obtained before pembrolizumab treatment. The receptor comes from an adult with mismatch repair-deficient cancer. CDR3 region: CASSLLAVNEQFF. CDR3 DNA: TGTGCCAGCAGTTTACTAGCGGTTAATGAGCAGTTCTTC.